These 17 T cell receptor beta chains were all obtained from the same sample, sequenced in a study of T cell responses to AZD1222 COVID-19 vaccine. Only in-frame clones appear in the TCRdb table, and some are missing; sequencing was by immunoSEQ multiplex PCR. The sample contains 130,000 to 150,000 clones, around 89% of which appear only once. The input for sequencing was peripheral blood, taken on day 0 of AZD1222 vaccination. Receptors originate from an adult in good health.

This sequence joins TRBV2 and TRBJ1-2, with D possibly TRBD1 on 5 matching bases. The CDR3 consists of 13 residues. CDR1 is SNHLY, CDR2 FYNNEI, per germline. V lost 3 bases and J 2 bases, leaving 7 bases between the germline ends. CDR3 coding DNA: TGTGCCAGCAGTGAGGACACAAACTATGGCTACACCTTC. This gives the protein CASSEDTNYGYTF.

The chain employs TRBV6-5 and TRBJ1-1; the match to TRBD1 covers 7 bases. V shed 6 bases, J shed 1 base, and the junction held 5 bases outside the gene matches. The CDR3 extends over 14 amino acids. Germline V CDR1 and CDR2: MNHEY, SVGAGI. The CDR3 protein is CASSPQGRNTEAFF. Written as DNA, the CDR3 is TGTGCCAGCAGCCCACAGGGGAGGAACACTGAAGCTTTCTTT.

The rearrangement joins TRBV27 to TRBJ1-1; no reliable D call. Germline lookup yields CDR1 MNHEY and CDR2 SMNVEV (reference sequence). There are 13 residues in the CDR3. Deletions cut 3 bases from V and 3 bases from J, with 8 bases between. This chain's CDR3 is CASSFYLDTEAFF. DNA of the CDR3: TGTGCCAGCAGTTTTTACTTGGACACTGAAGCTTTCTTT.

The chain is built from TRBV3-1 (or the pseudogene TRBV3-2) and TRBJ1-2; 10 bases align to TRBD1. The V segment lost 5 bases and the J segment 2 bases; nucleotides outside the gene matches: 5. The CDR3 totals 15 residues. Germline loops: CDR1 LGHDT, CDR2 YNNKEL (reference sequence). DNA of the CDR3: TGTGCCAGCAGCAAAAGACAGGGGGCGAACTATGGCTACACCTTC. As protein: CASSKRQGANYGYTF.

Comment on this clone: Germline is not matched at one junction end, which may reflect a read error. The chain joins TRBV6-5 to TRBJ1-4; a possible D gene is TRBD1 (6 bases). CDR3 length: 15 residues. Germline V CDR1 and CDR2: MNHEY, SVGAGI. This CDR3 is CASSDSGANNEKLFF. The CDR3 DNA reads TGTGCCAGCAGTGACTCGGGGGCTAATAATGAAAAACTGTTTTTT.

The J gene is TRBJ1-5, the V gene TRBV27; TRBD1 agrees at 7 bases. Germline trimming cut 1 base from V and 3 bases from J; bases unmatched to any gene: 21. Germline loops: CDR1 MNHEY, CDR2 SMNVEV (reference sequence). The CDR3 is made up of 21 amino acids. The CDR3: CASSLLFSKGRDRAYNQPQHF. The DNA for the CDR3 is TGTGCCAGCAGTTTATTATTTTCGAAGGGGCGGGACAGAGCTTACAATCAGCCCCAGCATTTT.

A few counts support this clone. The CDR3 coding sequence is TGTGCCAGCAGTTTAGGCCCAGGGGGCGACTATGGCTACACCTTC. Translated, it gives CASSLGPGGDYGYTF. The chain has TRBV27 and TRBJ1-2; TRBD1 aligns across 8 bases. The junction had 5 bases not matched to a gene; V was cut back by 2 bases and J by 3 bases. CDR1 MNHEY and CDR2 SMNVEV come from the germline V gene (reference sequence). The CDR3 totals 15 residues.

This rearrangement joins TRBV6-1 to TRBJ1-2; D remains unclear. Trimming pared 0 bases from V and 6 bases from J, leaving 8 bases between. CDR1 is MNHNS, CDR2 SASEGT, per germline. The CDR3 is 13 residues long. DNA for the CDR3: TGTGCCAGCAGTGAAGCGCTGATGGATGGCTACACCTTC. Protein sequence: CASSEALMDGYTF.

This chain connects TRBV7-9 to TRBJ2-1, with 10 bases identical to TRBD2. The CDR3 has 18 amino acids. The V gene's germline CDR1 is SEHNR and CDR2 FQNEAQ (reference sequence). Losses at the gene ends were 5 bases for V and 2 bases for J; bases not matched to a gene: 12. The CDR3 region is CASSLLAGARRAYNEQFF. The DNA of the CDR3 is TGTGCCAGCAGCCTCCTAGCGGGGGCTCGCCGAGCCTACAATGAGCAGTTCTTC. Drawing the rest from reference TRBV7-9 and TRBJ2-1, the complete variable domain is DTGVSQNPRHKITKRGQNVTFRCDPISEHNRLYWYRQTLGQGPEFLTYFQNEAQLEKSRLLSDRFSAERPKGSFSTLEIQRTEQGDSAMYLCASSLLAGARRAYNEQFFGPGTRLTVL.

The gene calls are TRBV19 and TRBJ1-1, with TRBD1 as a possible D gene (6 bases). Germline V lookup: CDR1 LNHDA, CDR2 SQIVND (reference sequence). The CDR3 has 13 amino acids. Trimming stripped 8 bases from V and 0 bases from J, with 10 bases between. CDR3 in amino acids: CASRDTMNTEAFF. CDR3 coding DNA: TGTGCCAGTCGGGACACGATGAACACTGAAGCTTTCTTT.

The chain links TRBV5-6 to TRBJ1-6; D uncertain. The CDR3 extends over 12 amino acids. V lost 2 bases, J lost 11 bases, and 8 bases lay in between. The germline gives CDR1 SGHDT, CDR2 YYEEEE. The CDR3: CASSLTRTPLHF. The CDR3 nucleotides read TGTGCCAGCAGCTTAACGCGGACACCCCTCCACTTT.

The chain recombines TRBV3-1 (or the pseudogene TRBV3-2) with TRBJ2-5; no definite D call. V lost 0 bases and J 7 bases, leaving 18 bases between the germline ends. The CDR3 totals 16 residues. CDR1 and CDR2 (germline): LGHDT, YNNKEL (reference sequence). The CDR3 reads CASSQEERIPPGTQYF. CDR3 coding DNA: TGTGCCAGCAGCCAAGAGGAGAGGATCCCCCCTGGGACCCAGTACTTC.

This clone was detected a few times. This sequence joins TRBV7-9 and TRBJ2-7; 7 bases fit TRBD2. V was clipped by 5 bases and J by 1 base; unmatched bases: 11. This CDR3 has 16 amino acids. From germline, CDR1 is SEHNR and CDR2 FQNEAQ (reference sequence). CDR3 in DNA: TGTGCCAGCAGCCATAGGGGCGCGGGAGAGTCCTACGAGCAGTACTTC. Protein: CASSHRGAGESYEQYF.

V and J are TRBV28 and TRBJ1-1; unclear D gene. This CDR3 comprises 14 residues. Germline CDR1 reads MDHEN; CDR2 reads SYDVKM. V was cut by 7 bases and J by 4 bases, with 16 bases left in between. The CDR3 protein is CASNPVLGVTEAFF. In DNA, the CDR3 is TGTGCCAGCAACCCCGTCCTCGGGGTCACTGAAGCTTTCTTT.

This chain uses TRBV11-2 with TRBJ2-1; D is uncertain. CDR1 is SGHAT, CDR2 FQNNGV, per germline. This CDR3 contains 16 residues. V lost 0 bases, J lost 2 bases, and 11 bases lay in between. The CDR3 loop is CASSLDPLNPYNEQFF. CDR3 nucleotides: TGTGCCAGCAGCTTAGATCCTCTCAACCCCTACAATGAGCAGTTCTTC.

J is TRBJ1-1 and V is TRBV14, with 7 bases that match TRBD1. This CDR3 is built from 14 residues. V lost 5 bases to trimming and J lost 1 base; unmatched junction nucleotides: 4. Germline V lookup: CDR1 SGHDN, CDR2 FVKESK. The CDR3 is CASSNRGTNTEAFF. The CDR3 DNA is TGTGCCAGCAGCAACAGGGGAACGAACACTGAAGCTTTCTTT.

The chain joins TRBV7-9 to TRBJ1-2; the match to TRBD1 covers 8 bases. V lost 1 base, J lost 6 bases, and 7 bases stayed unmatched. The CDR3 has 15 residues. Per germline, CDR1 SEHNR and CDR2 FQNEAQ (reference sequence). The DNA for the CDR3 is TGTGCCAGCAGCTTAGGGGACAGGTACCTAGATGGCTACACCTTC. Translated: CASSLGDRYLDGYTF.